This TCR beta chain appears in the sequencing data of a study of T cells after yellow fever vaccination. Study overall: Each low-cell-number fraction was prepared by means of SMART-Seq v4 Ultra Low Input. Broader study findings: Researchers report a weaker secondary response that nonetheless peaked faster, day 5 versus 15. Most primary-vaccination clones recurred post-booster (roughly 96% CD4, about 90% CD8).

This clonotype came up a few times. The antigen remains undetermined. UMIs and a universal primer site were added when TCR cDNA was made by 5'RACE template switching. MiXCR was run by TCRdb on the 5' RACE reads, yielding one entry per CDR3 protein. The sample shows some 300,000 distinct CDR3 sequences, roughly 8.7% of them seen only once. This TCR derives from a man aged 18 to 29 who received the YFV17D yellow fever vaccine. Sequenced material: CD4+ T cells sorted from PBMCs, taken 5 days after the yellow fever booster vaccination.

The CDR3 loop reads CASSLGQPRYEQYF. The CDR3 DNA sequence: TGTGCCAGCAGTTTGGGCCAGCCCCGTTACGAGCAGTACTTC. This chain uses TRBV12-3 or TRBV12-4 with TRBJ2-7; D is undetermined. The CDR3 loop spans 14 amino acids. V lost 3 bases, J lost 4 bases, and 13 bases lay in between.